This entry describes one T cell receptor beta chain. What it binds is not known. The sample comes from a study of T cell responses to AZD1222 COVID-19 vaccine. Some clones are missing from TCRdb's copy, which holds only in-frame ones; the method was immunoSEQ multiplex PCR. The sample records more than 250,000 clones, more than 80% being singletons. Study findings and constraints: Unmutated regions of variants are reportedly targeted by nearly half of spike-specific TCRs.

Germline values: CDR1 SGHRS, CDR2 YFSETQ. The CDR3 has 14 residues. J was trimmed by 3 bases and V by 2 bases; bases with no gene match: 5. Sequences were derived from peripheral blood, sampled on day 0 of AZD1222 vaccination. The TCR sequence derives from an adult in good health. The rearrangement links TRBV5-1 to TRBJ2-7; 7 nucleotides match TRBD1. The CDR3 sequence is CASSLPGQLYEQYF. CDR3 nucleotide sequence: TGCGCCAGCAGCTTACCGGGACAGCTCTACGAGCAGTACTTC.